Listed here is a single T cell receptor (beta chain). These data are taken from a study of T cell responses to AZD1222 COVID-19 vaccine. Clones were read by immunoSEQ multiplex PCR, and TCRdb kept only the in-frame ones, dropping some. Here the sample spans approximately 210,000 clones, about 89% being singletons. CDR1 is SGHKS, CDR2 YYEKEE, per germline (reference sequence). This CDR3 comprises 16 residues. V lost 4 bases, J lost 6 bases, and 11 bases stayed unmatched. The source material was peripheral blood, sampled 28 days after the second AZD1222 dose. The TCR originated in an adult who received the AZD1222 COVID-19 vaccine. The chain combines TRBV5-5 with TRBJ2-1; 9 bases fit TRBD1. CDR3 sequence: CASSPGQGGLVNEQFF. CDR3 in DNA: TGTGCCAGCAGCCCGGGACAGGGAGGGTTGGTCAATGAGCAGTTCTTC.